These 23 T cell receptor beta chains originate from one sample sequenced in a study of T cells after yellow fever vaccination. TCRdb ran MiXCR on the 5' RACE reads and lists one entry per CDR3 protein. The table includes some 670,000 distinct CDR3 sequences, 9% to 15% detected once. The sequences come from PBMCs, collected on the day of the yellow fever booster vaccination. All receptors derive from a young man who received the YFV17D yellow fever vaccine.

A few counts support this clonotype. The DNA for the CDR3 is TGTGCCAGCAGCGCACAGGGGACACGATACGAGCAGTACTTC. This sequence encodes CASSAQGTRYEQYF. J is TRBJ2-7 and V is TRBV21-1; whether TRBD1, the table's D call, matches the DNA was not checked. TRBV21-1 is a known pseudogene. The CDR3 is made up of 14 amino acids.

This clonotype showed up just a few times. The chain carries TRBV20-1 and TRBJ2-1; 8 nucleotides line up with TRBD2. The ends lost 5 bases at V and 0 bases at J; junction bases unmatched: 12. The CDR3 is made up of 17 amino acids. Germline lookup yields CDR1 DFQATT and CDR2 SNEGSKA (reference sequence). The CDR3 DNA sequence: TGCAGTGCTTTTCAGCTAGCGGGCCGGAGCTCCTACAATGAGCAGTTCTTC. Amino acids: CSAFQLAGRSSYNEQFF.

V usage is TRBV20-1 and J usage is TRBJ2-1; a possible D gene is TRBD2 (6 bases). Per the germline V gene, CDR1 is DFQATT and CDR2 is SNEGSKA (reference sequence). This CDR3 is 14 amino acids long. V dropped 0 bases and J dropped 6 bases, with 12 bases sitting between them. CDR3 nucleotides: TGCAGTGCTAGAGAGGAGGGAGTGAGCAATGAGCAGTTCTTC. Protein product: CSAREEGVSNEQFF.

Only a few counts were recorded for this clonotype. V and J are TRBV6-1 and TRBJ2-2; D unclear. Trimming removed 6 bases from V and 1 base from J, with 9 bases in between. The germline V gene encodes CDR1 MNHNS and CDR2 SASEGT. The CDR3 has 14 residues. The CDR3 DNA follows: TGTGCCAGCAGGGGTGGGGAGAACACCGGGGAGCTGTTTTTT. It encodes CASRGGENTGELFF.

In this sample, this clonotype turned up many times. The rearrangement joins TRBV28 to TRBJ2-7; 8 nucleotides align to TRBD1. This CDR3 is 13 amino acids long. Germline values: CDR1 MDHEN, CDR2 SYDVKM. Unmatched junction bases numbered 4, after V lost 6 bases and J lost 3 bases. The CDR3 reads CASSSGQGYEQYF. The CDR3 DNA follows: TGTGCCAGCAGCTCAGGACAGGGCTACGAGCAGTACTTC.

This clonotype was observed a handful of times. The CDR3 DNA is TGTGCCAGCAGGAGAGCTAGCGGGAGTACGAATGAGCAGTTCTTC. Translated, it gives CASRRASGSTNEQFF. The genes are TRBV7-9 and TRBJ2-1; 10 bases agree with TRBD2. Germline lookup yields CDR1 SEHNR and CDR2 FQNEAQ (reference sequence). The CDR3 contains 15 residues. The V segment lost 6 bases and the J segment 7 bases; nucleotides outside the gene matches: 9.

The rearrangement links TRBV30 to TRBJ2-3, with 11 nucleotides matching TRBD1. Germline CDR1 is GTSNPN and CDR2 is SVGIG (reference sequence). V shed 2 bases, J shed 0 bases, and the junction held 1 base outside the gene matches. The length of the CDR3 is 15 residues. CDR3 nucleotide sequence: TGTGCCTGGAGTAGGGACAGGGGGAGCACAGATACGCAGTATTTT. Amino acids: CAWSRDRGSTDTQYF.

The V and J genes are TRBV20-1 and TRBJ2-1; a possible D gene is TRBD2 (6 bases). Germline CDR1 DFQATT, CDR2 SNEGSKA (reference sequence). Between the trimmed V and J ends, which lost 1 base and 0 bases, there was a span of 13 bases. This CDR3 has 16 residues. Here the CDR3 reads CSARVRDSPSYNEQFF. The CDR3 DNA reads TGCAGTGCTAGAGTTAGGGACTCCCCCTCCTACAATGAGCAGTTCTTC.

The chain combines TRBV5-1 with TRBJ1-3; TRBD1 matches 7 bases. CDR1 is SGHRS, CDR2 YFSETQ, per germline. This CDR3 region has 15 residues. The J segment lost 4 bases and the V segment lost 3 bases, leaving 7 bases of the junction unmatched. In DNA form, the CDR3 reads TGCGCCAGCAGCTGGGGCGACAGGGAAGGAAACACCATATATTTT. Residues: CASSWGDREGNTIYF.

The chain combines TRBV20-1 with TRBJ2-1, with D unclear. V dropped 3 bases and J dropped 4 bases, with 10 bases sitting between them. The CDR3 extends over 13 amino acids. CDR1 is DFQATT and CDR2 is SNEGSKA in the germline V gene (reference sequence). The CDR3 DNA is TGCAGTGCTAGCGAGACTGGATACAATGAGCAGTTCTTC. Amino acid sequence: CSASETGYNEQFF.

This clonotype was found many times. The J gene is TRBJ2-3, the V gene TRBV20-1; D remains unclear. This CDR3 is built from 13 residues. V lost 5 bases, J lost 0 bases, and 9 bases lay in between. Germline CDR1 reads DFQATT; CDR2 reads SNEGSKA (reference sequence). CDR3 in DNA: TGCAGTGCTGAAGGACGAAGCACAGATACGCAGTATTTT. Translating gives CSAEGRSTDTQYF.

This clonotype was counted only a few times. The rearrangement links TRBV20-1 to TRBJ2-2; maybe TRBD1 (6 bases). Trimming took 6 bases from V and 4 from J, leaving 21 bases between them. CDR1 is DFQATT, CDR2 SNEGSKA, per germline (reference sequence). CDR3 size: 16 residues. CDR3 in amino acids: CSADPRDTGPTGELFF. Written as DNA, the CDR3 is TGCAGTGCGGATCCAAGGGACACCGGCCCCACCGGGGAGCTGTTTTTT.

This chain uses TRBV3-1 with TRBJ2-1, with D possibly being TRBD1 (6 bases). V dropped 6 bases and J dropped 6 bases, with 15 bases sitting between them. Looked up from germline, CDR1 is LGHDT and CDR2 is YNNKEL (reference sequence). This CDR3 has 14 amino acids. The CDR3 sequence is CASRPGQRTNEQFF. As DNA, the CDR3 is TGTGCCAGCAGACCGGGACAAAGAACCAATGAGCAGTTCTTC.

Many counts were recorded for this clonotype. The chain has TRBV5-4 and TRBJ2-5; 9 bases agree with TRBD1. V was pared by 4 bases and J by 5 bases, with 6 bases of the junction left unmatched. Per the germline V gene, CDR1 is SGHNT and CDR2 is YYREEE (reference sequence). The CDR3 has 14 residues. The CDR3 nucleotides are TGTGCCAGCAGCGTGGACAGGGGATGGGAGACCCAGTACTTC. Translation gives CASSVDRGWETQYF.

This clonotype was detected only a few times. This chain uses TRBV28 with TRBJ2-4; TRBD1 aligns across 7 bases. V trimming: 6 bases; J trimming: 6 bases; junction bases outside the gene matches: 8. Germline V gene sequence: CDR1 MDHEN, CDR2 SYDVKM. The CDR3 is made up of 14 amino acids. The CDR3 sequence: CASRPQGVGNIQYF. CDR3 nucleotide sequence: TGTGCCAGCAGACCGCAGGGGGTCGGAAACATTCAGTACTTC.

The chain recombines TRBV18 with TRBJ1-3, with D possibly TRBD1 on 6 matching bases. The V gene lost 4 bases and the J gene lost 3 bases, with 16 bases spanning the gap. Per the germline V gene, CDR1 is KGHSH and CDR2 is LQKENI. This CDR3 is 16 amino acids long. The CDR3 reads CASSRRGAIGGNTIYF. In DNA form, the CDR3 reads TGTGCCAGCTCACGTCGGGGGGCTATCGGTGGAAACACCATATATTTT.

The chain is built from TRBV27 and TRBJ1-5, with TRBD1 matching over 9 bases. There are 14 residues in the CDR3. The ends lost 6 bases at V and 7 bases at J; junction bases unmatched: 7. Germline V lookup: CDR1 MNHEY, CDR2 SMNVEV (reference sequence). CDR3 DNA: TGTGCCAGCAGCAAGGACAGGGGACGGCAGCCCCAGCATTTT. Protein product: CASSKDRGRQPQHF.

This clonotype has more than one count but fewer than ten. The chain recombines TRBV5-1 with TRBJ2-2, with 9 bases that match TRBD2. V trimming: 5 bases; J trimming: 3 bases; junction bases outside the gene matches: 5. The germline V gene encodes CDR1 SGHRS and CDR2 YFSETQ. The length of the CDR3 is 15 residues. The CDR3 nucleotides are TGCGCCAGCAGTGGCCTAGCGGGGTACACCGGGGAGCTGTTTTTT. Amino acids: CASSGLAGYTGELFF.

This clonotype has more than one count but fewer than ten. The rearrangement joins TRBV6-1 to TRBJ2-7; no firm D call. The CDR3 consists of 16 residues. Per the germline V gene, CDR1 is MNHNS and CDR2 is SASEGT. Trimming cost V 6 bases and J 0 bases, with 18 bases left between them. The CDR3 loop is CASSQNSETVSYEQYF. In DNA form, the CDR3 reads TGTGCCAGCAGCCAAAACTCGGAGACGGTCTCCTACGAGCAGTACTTC.

The chain links TRBV28 to TRBJ2-6; D not resolved. This CDR3 contains 15 residues. Germline V gene sequence: CDR1 MDHEN, CDR2 SYDVKM. V lost 6 bases and J lost 2, with 11 bases in between. The CDR3 loop is CASRYPGAGANVLTF. CDR3 DNA sequence: TGTGCCAGCAGATATCCCGGAGCTGGGGCCAACGTCCTGACTTTC.

This clonotype turned up a few times. This rearrangement joins TRBV5-1 to TRBJ1-2, with TRBD1 as a possible D gene (6 bases). The germline gives CDR1 SGHRS, CDR2 YFSETQ. This CDR3 region has 13 residues. Trimming shortened V by 2 bases and J by 6 bases, and 11 bases separated the two germline ends. CDR3 bases: TGCGCCAGCAGCTTTACGGGGGCCGATGGCTACACCTTC. Its protein is CASSFTGADGYTF.

The sample holds a few counts of this clonotype. The chain uses TRBV30 and TRBJ2-5; D remains unclear. The V and J ends lost 2 bases and 0 bases respectively, with 7 bases between them. The CDR3 totals 13 residues. Germline V gene data show CDR1 as GTSNPN and CDR2 as SVGIG (reference sequence). The CDR3 region has the DNA TGTGCCTGGAGTTTGGGGTACCAAGAGACCCAGTACTTC. It encodes CAWSLGYQETQYF.

This clonotype was observed a handful of times. The V and J genes are TRBV6-1 and TRBJ1-1; no clear D. The V and J ends lost 10 bases and 2 bases respectively, with 14 bases between them. This CDR3 comprises 13 residues. Per germline, CDR1 MNHNS and CDR2 SASEGT. CDR3 nucleotide sequence: TGTGCCACGCGAACAGAATACAACACTGAAGCTTTCTTT. Its translation is CATRTEYNTEAFF.